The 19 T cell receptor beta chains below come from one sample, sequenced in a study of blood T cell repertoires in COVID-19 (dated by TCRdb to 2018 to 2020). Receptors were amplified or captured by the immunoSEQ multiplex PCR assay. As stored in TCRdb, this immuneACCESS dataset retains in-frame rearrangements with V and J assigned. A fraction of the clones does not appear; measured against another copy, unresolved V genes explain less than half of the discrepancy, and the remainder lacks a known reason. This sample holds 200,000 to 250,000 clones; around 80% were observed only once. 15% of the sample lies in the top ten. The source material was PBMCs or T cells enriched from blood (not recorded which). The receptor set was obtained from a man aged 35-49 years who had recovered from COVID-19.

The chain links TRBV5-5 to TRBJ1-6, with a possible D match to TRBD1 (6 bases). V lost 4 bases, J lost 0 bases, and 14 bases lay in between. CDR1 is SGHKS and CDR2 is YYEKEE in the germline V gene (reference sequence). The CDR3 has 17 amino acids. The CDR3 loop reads CASSPGTPSSYNSPLHF. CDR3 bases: TGTGCCAGCAGCCCCGGGACACCGAGCTCCTATAATTCACCCCTCCACTTT.

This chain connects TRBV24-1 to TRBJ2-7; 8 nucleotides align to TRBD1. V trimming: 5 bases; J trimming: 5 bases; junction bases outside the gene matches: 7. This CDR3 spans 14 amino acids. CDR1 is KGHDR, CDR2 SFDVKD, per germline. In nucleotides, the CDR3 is TGTGCCACCAGTGCCCCCGACAGGGGCGACGAGCAGTACTTC. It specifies CATSAPDRGDEQYF.

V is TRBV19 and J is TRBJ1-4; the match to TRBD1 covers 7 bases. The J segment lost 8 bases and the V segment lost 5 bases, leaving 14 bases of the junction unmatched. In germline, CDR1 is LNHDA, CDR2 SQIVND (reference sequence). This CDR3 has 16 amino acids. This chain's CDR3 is CASSDGTARVGEKLFF. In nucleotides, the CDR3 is TGTGCCAGTAGTGACGGGACAGCCCGTGTAGGGGAAAAACTGTTTTTT. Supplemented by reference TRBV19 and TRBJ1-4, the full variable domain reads DGGITQSPKYLFRKEGQNVTLSCEQNLNHDAMYWYRQDPGQGLRLIYYSQIVNDFQKGDIAEGYSVSREKKESFPLTVTSAQKNPTAFYLCASSDGTARVGEKLFFGSGTQLSVL.

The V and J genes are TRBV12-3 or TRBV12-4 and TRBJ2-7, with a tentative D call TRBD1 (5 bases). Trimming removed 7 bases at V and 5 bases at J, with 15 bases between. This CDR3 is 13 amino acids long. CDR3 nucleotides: TGTGCCAGCACCAAGAGGCAGGGTGACGAGCAGTACTTC. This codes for CASTKRQGDEQYF.

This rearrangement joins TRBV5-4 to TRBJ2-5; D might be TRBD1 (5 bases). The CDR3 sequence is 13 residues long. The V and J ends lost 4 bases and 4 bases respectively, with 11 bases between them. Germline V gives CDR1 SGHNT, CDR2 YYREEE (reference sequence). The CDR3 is CASSHDRGETQYF. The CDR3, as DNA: TGTGCCAGCAGCCATGACAGAGGAGAGACCCAGTACTTC.

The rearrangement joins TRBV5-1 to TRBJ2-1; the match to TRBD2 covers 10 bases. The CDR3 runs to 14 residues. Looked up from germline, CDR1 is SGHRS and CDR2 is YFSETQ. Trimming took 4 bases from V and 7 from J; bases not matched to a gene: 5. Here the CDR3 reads CASSLAGVLNEQFF. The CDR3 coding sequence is TGCGCCAGCAGCCTAGCGGGGGTCCTTAATGAGCAGTTCTTC.

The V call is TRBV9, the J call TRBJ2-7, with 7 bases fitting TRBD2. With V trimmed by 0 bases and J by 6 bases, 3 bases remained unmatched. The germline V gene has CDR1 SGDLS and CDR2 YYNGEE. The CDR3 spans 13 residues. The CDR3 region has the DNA TGTGCCAGCAGCGTAGTGGCGGGGGTCGAGCAGTACTTC. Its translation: CASSVVAGVEQYF.

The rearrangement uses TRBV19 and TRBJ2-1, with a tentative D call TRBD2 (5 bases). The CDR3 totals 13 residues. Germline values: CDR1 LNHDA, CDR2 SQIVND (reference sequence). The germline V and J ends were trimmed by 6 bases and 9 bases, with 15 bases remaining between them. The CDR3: CASSLSTAGEQFF. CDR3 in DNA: TGTGCCAGTAGCCTCTCGACGGCGGGTGAGCAGTTCTTC.

CDR3 region: CASSPGTSLAYF. Here the CDR3 DNA reads TGTGCCAGCAGCCCCGGGACTAGCTTGGCGTACTTC. The rearrangement links TRBV6-6 to TRBJ2-4, with 9 bases lining up with TRBD2. With V trimmed by 6 bases and J by 15 bases, 9 bases remained unmatched. Germline V gene data show CDR1 as MNHNY and CDR2 as SVGAGI (reference sequence). This CDR3 has 12 residues.

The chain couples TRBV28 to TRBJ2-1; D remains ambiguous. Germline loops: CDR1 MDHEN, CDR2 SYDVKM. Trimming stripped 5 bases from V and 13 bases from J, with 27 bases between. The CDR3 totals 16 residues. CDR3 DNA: TGTGCCAGCAGTCCCCCCGCGCTGCGAAAGCCCATACTCCAGTTCTTC. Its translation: CASSPPALRKPILQFF. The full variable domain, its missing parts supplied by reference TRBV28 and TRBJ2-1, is DVKVTQSSRYLVKRTGEKVFLECVQDMDHENMFWYRQDPGLGLRLIYFSYDVKMKEKGDIPEGYSVSREKKERFSLILESASTNQTSMYLCASSPPALRKPILQFFGPGTRLTVL.

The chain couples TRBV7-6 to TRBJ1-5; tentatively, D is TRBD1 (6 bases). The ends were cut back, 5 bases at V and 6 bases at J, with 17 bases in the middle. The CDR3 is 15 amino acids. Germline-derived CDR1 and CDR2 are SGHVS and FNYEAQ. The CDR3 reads CASSKKAGGTQPQHF. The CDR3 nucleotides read TGTGCCAGCAGCAAAAAGGCGGGGGGCACTCAGCCCCAGCATTTT.

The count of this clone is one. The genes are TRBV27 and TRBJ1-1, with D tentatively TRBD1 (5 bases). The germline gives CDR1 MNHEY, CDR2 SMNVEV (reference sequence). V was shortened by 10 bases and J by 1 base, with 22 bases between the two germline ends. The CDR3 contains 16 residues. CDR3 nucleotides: TGTGCCACCCCCCTGGTGGTGGGGGGATGGAACACTGAAGCTTTCTTT. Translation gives CATPLVVGGWNTEAFF.

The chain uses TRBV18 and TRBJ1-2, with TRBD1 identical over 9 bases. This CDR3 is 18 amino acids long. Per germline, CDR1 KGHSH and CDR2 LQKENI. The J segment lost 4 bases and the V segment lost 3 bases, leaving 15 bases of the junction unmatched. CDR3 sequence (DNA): TGTGCCAGCTCACCGAGCGTACTAACAGGGGGCCTACTCTATGGCTACACCTTC. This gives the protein CASSPSVLTGGLLYGYTF.

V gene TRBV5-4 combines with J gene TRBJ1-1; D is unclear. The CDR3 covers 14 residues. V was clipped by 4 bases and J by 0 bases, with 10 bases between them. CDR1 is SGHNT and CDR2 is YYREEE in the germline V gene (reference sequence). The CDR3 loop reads CASSPDLLNTEAFF. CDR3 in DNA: TGTGCCAGCAGCCCGGACTTACTGAACACTGAAGCTTTCTTT.

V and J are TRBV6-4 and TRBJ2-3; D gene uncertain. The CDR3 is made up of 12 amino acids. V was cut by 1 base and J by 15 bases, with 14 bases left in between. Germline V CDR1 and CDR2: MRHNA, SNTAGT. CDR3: CASSDFWVGLYF. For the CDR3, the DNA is TGTGCCAGCAGTGACTTTTGGGTTGGGCTATATTTT.

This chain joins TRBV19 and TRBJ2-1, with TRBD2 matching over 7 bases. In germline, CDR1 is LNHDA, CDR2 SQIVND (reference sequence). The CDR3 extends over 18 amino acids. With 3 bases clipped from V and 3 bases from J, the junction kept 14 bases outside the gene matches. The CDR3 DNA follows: TGTGCCAGTAGTATCAGACCAAAGCTAGCGGTTAACTACAATGAGCAGTTCTTC. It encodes CASSIRPKLAVNYNEQFF.

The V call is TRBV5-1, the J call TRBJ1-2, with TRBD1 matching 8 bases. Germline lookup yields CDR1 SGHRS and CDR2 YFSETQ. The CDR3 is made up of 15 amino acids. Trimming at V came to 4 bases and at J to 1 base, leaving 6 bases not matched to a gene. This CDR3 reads CASSPATGVNYGYTF. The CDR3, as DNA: TGCGCCAGCAGCCCGGCGACAGGGGTTAACTATGGCTACACCTTC.

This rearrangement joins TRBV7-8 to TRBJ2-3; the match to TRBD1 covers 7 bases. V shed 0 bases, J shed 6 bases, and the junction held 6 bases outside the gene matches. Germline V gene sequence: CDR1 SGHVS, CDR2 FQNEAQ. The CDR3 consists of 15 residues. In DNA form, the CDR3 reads TGTGCCAGCAGCTTAGCCACAGGGGATTACGATACGCAGTATTTT. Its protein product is CASSLATGDYDTQYF.

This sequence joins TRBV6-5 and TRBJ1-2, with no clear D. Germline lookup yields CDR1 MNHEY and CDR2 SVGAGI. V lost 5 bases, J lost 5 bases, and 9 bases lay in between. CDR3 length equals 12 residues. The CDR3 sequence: CASSNGGYGYTF. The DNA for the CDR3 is TGTGCCAGCAGTAACGGAGGGTATGGCTACACCTTC.